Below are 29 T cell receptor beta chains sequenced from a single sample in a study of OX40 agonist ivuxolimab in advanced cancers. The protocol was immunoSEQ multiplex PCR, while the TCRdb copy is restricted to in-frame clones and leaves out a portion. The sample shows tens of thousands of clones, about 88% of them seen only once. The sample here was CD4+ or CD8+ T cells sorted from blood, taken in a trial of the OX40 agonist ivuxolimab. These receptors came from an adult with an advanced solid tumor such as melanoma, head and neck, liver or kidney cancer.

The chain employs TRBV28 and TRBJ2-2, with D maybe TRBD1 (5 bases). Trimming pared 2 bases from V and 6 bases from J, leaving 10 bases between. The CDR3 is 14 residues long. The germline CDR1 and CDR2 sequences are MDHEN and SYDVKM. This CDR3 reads CASSLRGMSGELFF. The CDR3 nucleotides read TGTGCCAGCAGTTTAAGGGGAATGTCCGGGGAGCTGTTTTTT. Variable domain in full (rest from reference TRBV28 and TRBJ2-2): DVKVTQSSRYLVKRTGEKVFLECVQDMDHENMFWYRQDPGLGLRLIYFSYDVKMKEKGDIPEGYSVSREKKERFSLILESASTNQTSMYLCASSLRGMSGELFFGEGSRLTVL.

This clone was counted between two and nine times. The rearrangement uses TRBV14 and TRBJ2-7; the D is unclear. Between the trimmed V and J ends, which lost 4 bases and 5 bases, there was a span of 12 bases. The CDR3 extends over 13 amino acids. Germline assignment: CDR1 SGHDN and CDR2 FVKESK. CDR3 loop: CASSLGPLDEQYF. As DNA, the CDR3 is TGTGCCAGCAGCCTCGGGCCTTTGGACGAGCAGTACTTC.

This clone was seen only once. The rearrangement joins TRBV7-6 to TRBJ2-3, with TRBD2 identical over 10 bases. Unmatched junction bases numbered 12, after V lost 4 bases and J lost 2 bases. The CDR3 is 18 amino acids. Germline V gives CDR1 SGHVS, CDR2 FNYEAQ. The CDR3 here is CASSYAQGLAAVTDTQYF. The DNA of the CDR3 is TGTGCCAGCAGCTACGCCCAAGGACTAGCGGCAGTCACAGATACGCAGTATTTT.

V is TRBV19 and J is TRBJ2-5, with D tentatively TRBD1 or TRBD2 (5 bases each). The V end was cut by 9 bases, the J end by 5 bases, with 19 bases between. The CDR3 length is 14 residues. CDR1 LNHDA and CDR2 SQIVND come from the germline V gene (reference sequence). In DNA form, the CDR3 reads TGTGCCAGCGCCTTCCAGGGAGTTAAGGAGACCCAGTACTTC. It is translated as CASAFQGVKETQYF.

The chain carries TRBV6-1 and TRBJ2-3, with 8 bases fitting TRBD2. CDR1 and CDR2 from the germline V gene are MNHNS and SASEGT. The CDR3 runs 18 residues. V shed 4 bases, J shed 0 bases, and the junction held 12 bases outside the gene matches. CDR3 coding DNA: TGTGCCAGCAGTGGGAGACCCCGTATAGCGGGGAGCACAGATACGCAGTATTTT. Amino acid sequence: CASSGRPRIAGSTDTQYF.

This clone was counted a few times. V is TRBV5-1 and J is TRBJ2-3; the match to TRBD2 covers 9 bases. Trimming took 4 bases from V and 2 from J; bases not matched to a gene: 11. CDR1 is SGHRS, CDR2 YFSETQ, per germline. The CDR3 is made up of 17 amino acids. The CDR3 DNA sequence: TGCGCCAGCAGCCCCAAGGGGCTAGCGGGGCTCACAGATACGCAGTATTTT. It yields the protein CASSPKGLAGLTDTQYF.

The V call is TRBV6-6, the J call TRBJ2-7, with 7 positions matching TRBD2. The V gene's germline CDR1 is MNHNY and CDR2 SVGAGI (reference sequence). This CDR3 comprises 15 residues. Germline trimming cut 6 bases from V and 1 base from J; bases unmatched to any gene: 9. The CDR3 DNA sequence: TGTGCCAGCAGCTCCCCGGGACTACTATCCTACGAGCAGTACTTC. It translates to CASSSPGLLSYEQYF.

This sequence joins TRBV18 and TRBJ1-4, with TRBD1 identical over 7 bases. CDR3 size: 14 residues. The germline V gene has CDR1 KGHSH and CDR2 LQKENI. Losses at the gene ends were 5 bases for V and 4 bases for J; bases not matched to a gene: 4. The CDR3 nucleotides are TGTGCCAGCTCATCGGGACAGAATAATGAAAAACTGTTTTTT. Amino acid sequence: CASSSGQNNEKLFF. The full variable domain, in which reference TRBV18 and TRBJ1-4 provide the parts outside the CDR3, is NAGVMQNPRHLVRRRGQEARLRCSPMKGHSHVYWYRQLPEEGLKFMVYLQKENIIDESGMPKERFSAEFPKEGPSILRIQQVVRGDSAAYFCASSSGQNNEKLFFGSGTQLSVL.

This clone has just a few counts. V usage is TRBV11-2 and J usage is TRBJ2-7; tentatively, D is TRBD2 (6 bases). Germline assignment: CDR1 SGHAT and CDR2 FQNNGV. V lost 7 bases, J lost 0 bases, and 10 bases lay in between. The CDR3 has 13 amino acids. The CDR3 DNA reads TGTGCCAGCAAGTCTAGCGACTCCTACGAGCAGTACTTC. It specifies CASKSSDSYEQYF.

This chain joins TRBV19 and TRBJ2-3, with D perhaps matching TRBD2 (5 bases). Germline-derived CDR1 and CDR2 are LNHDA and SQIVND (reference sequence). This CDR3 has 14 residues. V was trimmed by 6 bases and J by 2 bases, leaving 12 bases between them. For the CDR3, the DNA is TGTGCCAGTAGACCTAGCACAAACACAGATACGCAGTATTTT. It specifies CASRPSTNTDTQYF.

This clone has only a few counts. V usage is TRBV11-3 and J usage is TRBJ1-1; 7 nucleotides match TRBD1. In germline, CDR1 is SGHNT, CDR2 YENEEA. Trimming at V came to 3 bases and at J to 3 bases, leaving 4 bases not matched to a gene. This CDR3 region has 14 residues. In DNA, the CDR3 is TGTGCCAGCAGCTTGACAGGGACGGACACTGAAGCTTTCTTT. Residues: CASSLTGTDTEAFF.

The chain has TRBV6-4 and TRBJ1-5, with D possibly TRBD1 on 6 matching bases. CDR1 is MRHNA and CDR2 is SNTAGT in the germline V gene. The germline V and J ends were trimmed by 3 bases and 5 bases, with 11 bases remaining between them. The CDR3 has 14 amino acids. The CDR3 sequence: CASSEQGSDQPQHF. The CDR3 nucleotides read TGTGCCAGCAGTGAACAGGGTTCCGATCAGCCCCAGCATTTT.

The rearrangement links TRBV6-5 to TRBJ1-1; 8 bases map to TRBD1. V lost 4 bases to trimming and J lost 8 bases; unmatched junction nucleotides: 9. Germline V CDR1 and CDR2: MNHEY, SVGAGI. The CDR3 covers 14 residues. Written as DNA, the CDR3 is TGTGCCAGCAGTTCTCCCCTCGGGACAGGAGAAGCTTTCTTT. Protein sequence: CASSSPLGTGEAFF.

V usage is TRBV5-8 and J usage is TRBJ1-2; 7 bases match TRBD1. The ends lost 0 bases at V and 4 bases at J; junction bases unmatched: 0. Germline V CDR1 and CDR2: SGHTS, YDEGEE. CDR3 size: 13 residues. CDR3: CASSLDRGYGYTF. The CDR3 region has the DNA TGTGCCAGCAGCTTGGACAGGGGCTATGGCTACACCTTC.

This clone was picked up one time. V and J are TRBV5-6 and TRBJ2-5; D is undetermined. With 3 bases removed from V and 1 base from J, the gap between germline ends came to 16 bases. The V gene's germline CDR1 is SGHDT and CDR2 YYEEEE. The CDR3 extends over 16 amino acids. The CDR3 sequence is CASSSLTETVQETQYF. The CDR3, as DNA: TGTGCCAGCAGCTCCCTGACGGAAACCGTCCAAGAGACCCAGTACTTC.

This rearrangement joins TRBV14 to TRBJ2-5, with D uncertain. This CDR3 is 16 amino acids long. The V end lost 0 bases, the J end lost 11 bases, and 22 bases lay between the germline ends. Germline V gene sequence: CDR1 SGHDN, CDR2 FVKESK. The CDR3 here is CASSQEVGPPPPKQYF. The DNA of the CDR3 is TGTGCCAGCAGCCAAGAGGTCGGGCCTCCTCCCCCGAAACAGTACTTC.

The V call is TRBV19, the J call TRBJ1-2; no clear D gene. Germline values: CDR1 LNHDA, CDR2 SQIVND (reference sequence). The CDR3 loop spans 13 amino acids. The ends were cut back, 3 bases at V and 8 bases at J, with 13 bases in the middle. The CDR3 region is CASSMDGRGGYTF. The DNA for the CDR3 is TGTGCCAGTAGTATGGACGGAAGAGGCGGCTACACCTTC.

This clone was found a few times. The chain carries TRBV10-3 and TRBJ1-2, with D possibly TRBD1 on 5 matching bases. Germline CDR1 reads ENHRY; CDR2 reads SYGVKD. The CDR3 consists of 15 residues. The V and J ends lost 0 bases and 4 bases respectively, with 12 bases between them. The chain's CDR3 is CAISESGAGTYGYTF. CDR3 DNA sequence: TGTGCCATCAGTGAGTCCGGGGCAGGCACCTATGGCTACACCTTC.

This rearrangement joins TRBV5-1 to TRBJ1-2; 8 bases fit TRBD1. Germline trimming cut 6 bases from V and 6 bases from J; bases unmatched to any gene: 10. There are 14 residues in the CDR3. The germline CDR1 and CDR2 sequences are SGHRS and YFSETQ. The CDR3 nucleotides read TGCGCCAGCACCACAACCCCGGGACAGGATGGCTACACCTTC. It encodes CASTTTPGQDGYTF.

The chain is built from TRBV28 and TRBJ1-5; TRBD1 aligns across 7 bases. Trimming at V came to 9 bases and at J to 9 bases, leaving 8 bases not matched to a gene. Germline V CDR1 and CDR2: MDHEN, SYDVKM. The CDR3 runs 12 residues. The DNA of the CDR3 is TGTGCCAGTCCGGGCAGGGGGGGGCCCCAGCATTTT. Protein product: CASPGRGGPQHF.

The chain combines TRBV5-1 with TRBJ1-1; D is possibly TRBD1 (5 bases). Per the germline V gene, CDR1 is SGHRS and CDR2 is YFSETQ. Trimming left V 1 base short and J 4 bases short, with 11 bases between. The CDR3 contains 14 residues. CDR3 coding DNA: TGCGCCAGCAGCTTGATGGGGGGAACCACTGAAGCTTTCTTT. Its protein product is CASSLMGGTTEAFF.

CDR3 protein: CASSYSRGSNQPQHF. The DNA for the CDR3 is TGTGCCAGCAGTTACTCTCGGGGTAGCAATCAGCCCCAGCATTTT. The chain has TRBV6-6 and TRBJ1-5; D not resolved. V gave up 0 bases and J gave up 0 bases, with 6 bases separating them. CDR3 size: 15 residues. Germline CDR1 MNHNY, CDR2 SVGAGI (reference sequence).

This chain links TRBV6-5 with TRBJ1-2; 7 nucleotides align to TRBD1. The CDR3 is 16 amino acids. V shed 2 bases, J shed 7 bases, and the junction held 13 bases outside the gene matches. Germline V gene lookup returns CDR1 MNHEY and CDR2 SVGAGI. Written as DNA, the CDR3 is TGTGCCAGCAGTTACGGCGGCAGGGGGAACGAGGGTGGCTACACCTTC. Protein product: CASSYGGRGNEGGYTF.

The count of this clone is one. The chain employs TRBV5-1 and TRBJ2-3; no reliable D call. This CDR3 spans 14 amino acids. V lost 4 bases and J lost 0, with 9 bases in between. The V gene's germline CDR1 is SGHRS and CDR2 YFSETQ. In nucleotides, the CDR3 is TGCGCCAGCAGCCCGGGCGCCAGCACAGATACGCAGTATTTT. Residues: CASSPGASTDTQYF. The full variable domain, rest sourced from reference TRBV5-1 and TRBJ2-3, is KAGVTQTPRYLIKTRGQQVTLSCSPISGHRSVSWYQQTPGQGLQFLFEYFSETQRNKGNFPGRFSGRQFSNSRSEMNVSTLELGDSALYLCASSPGASTDTQYFGPGTRLTVL.

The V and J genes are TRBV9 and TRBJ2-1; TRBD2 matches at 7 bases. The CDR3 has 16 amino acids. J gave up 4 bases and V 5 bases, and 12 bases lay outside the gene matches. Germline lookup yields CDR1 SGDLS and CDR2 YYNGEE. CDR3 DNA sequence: TGTGCCAGCAGGGCCCTCACTAGCGCTTCTTACAATGAGCAGTTCTTC. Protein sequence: CASRALTSASYNEQFF.

This CDR3 is CASNPGTDIVYTF. The CDR3, as DNA: TGCGCCAGCAACCCCGGGACCGATATCGTGTACACCTTC. The chain recombines TRBV5-1 with TRBJ1-2; possible D gene TRBD1, 5 bases. Between the trimmed V and J ends, which lost 6 bases and 11 bases, there was a span of 20 bases. Germline-derived CDR1 and CDR2 are SGHRS and YFSETQ. This CDR3 contains 13 residues.

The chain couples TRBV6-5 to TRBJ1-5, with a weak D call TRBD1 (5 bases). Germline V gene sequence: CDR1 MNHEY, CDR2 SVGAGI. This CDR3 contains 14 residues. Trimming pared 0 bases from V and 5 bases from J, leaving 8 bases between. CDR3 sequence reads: CASSYSMGDQPQHF. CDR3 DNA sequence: TGTGCCAGCAGTTACTCGATGGGGGATCAGCCCCAGCATTTT.

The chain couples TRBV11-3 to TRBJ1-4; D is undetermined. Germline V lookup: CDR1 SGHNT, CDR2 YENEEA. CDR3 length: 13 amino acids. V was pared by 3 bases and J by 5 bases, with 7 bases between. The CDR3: CASSFSPNEKLFF. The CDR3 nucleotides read TGTGCCAGCAGCTTTTCCCCCAATGAAAAACTGTTTTTT.

CDR3 in amino acids: CASSPGQGRRETQYF. In DNA, the CDR3 is TGTGCCAGCAGCCCGGGACAGGGACGGCGAGAGACCCAGTACTTC. This chain uses TRBV7-9 with TRBJ2-5; TRBD1 agrees at 9 bases. The CDR3 runs 15 residues. V lost 5 bases to trimming and J lost 4 bases; unmatched junction nucleotides: 8. Germline assignment: CDR1 SEHNR and CDR2 FQNEAQ (reference sequence).